A single T cell receptor beta chain is shown here with its context. The antigen is undetermined. These data come from a study of T cells in Graves' hyperthyroidism and ophthalmopathy. Study-level findings and limits: Most thyroid-expanded clonotypes above 0.001 were also found in blood.

Germline-derived CDR1 and CDR2 are MDHEN and SYDVKM. The CDR3 is made up of 14 amino acids. Deletions cut 8 bases from V and 0 bases from J, with 11 bases between. Amplification of TCR beta CDR3 regions used RNA as the template. First-round RT-PCR of the TCR CDR3 relied on the HTBI primer set. TCRdb reprocessed the multiplex PCR reads with MiXCR, giving one entry per CDR3 protein. The table has more than 350,000 distinct CDR3 sequences, 13% to 15% seen once. The sample comprised blood. The source of this sequence is a woman between 55 and 75 years old with Graves' ophthalmopathy. V and J are TRBV28 and TRBJ1-3; no clear D. In DNA, the CDR3 is TGTGCCAGCGTCGGCTGGGGCTCTGGAAACACCATATATTTT. Translated, it gives CASVGWGSGNTIYF.